These T cell receptor beta chains were read from a single sample in a study of breast tumors, draining lymph nodes, adjacent tissues. TCRdb re-analysed the multiplex PCR reads in MiXCR, keeping a single row per CDR3 protein. This sample has 60,000 to 70,000 distinct CDR3 sequences, with 45% to 65% found just once. Sequencing was done on a sample of breast tumor tissue. Every receptor here comes from a female donor with breast cancer. Some clones in this sample may be carry-over from other donors' samples. Each CDR3 is given with its conserved first and last residue. D genes are given only for firm matches. Part of the rows lack a size; the others show once, few, many or a class for expanded clones.

D gene	J gene	CDR3 length	V gene	clone size	CDR3 DNA	CDR3 protein
.	TRBJ2-3	12	TRBV4-1	.	TGCGCCAGCAGCCATCCCACAGATACGCAGTATTTT	CASSHPTDTQYF
.	TRBJ2-2	14	TRBV7-9	many	TGTGCCAGCAGCCTTTACACAGGGACCGGGGAGCTGTTTTTT	CASSLYTGTGELFF
TRBD2	TRBJ2-3	14	TRBV6-1	many	TGTGCCAGCAGGCCGGGGAGGGTTGGAGATACGCAGTATTTT	CASRPGRVGDTQYF
.	TRBJ1-4	14	TRBV5-6	many	TGTGCCAGCAGCAAGAGGGGGGCGAGGGAAAAACTGTTTTTT	CASSKRGAREKLFF
.	TRBJ2-7	14	TRBV19	.	TGTGCCAGAAATCGGGGCTCAAGCTTCTACGAGCAGTACTTC	CARNRGSSFYEQYF
TRBD1	TRBJ2-7	15	TRBV5-1	.	TGCGCCAGCAGCTTGGGAGGGGGCGCAGACTACGAGCAGTACTTC	CASSLGGGADYEQYF
TRBD1	TRBJ2-1	17	TRBV6-4	.	TGTGCCAGCAGTGCTAAACGGACAGGGGAGGGTTCCAATGAGCAGTTCTTC	CASSAKRTGEGSNEQFF
TRBD1	TRBJ1-6	16	TRBV2	many	TGTGCCAGCAGTCTCGGACAGGTAGCTACGAATTCACCCCTCCACTTT	CASSLGQVATNSPLHF
.	TRBJ2-7	14	TRBV12-3/TRBV12-4	many	TGTGCCAGCAGTTGGGGGGCTCGGTCCTACGAGCAGTACTTC	CASSWGARSYEQYF
.	TRBJ2-5	15	TRBV5-6	many	TGTGCCAGCAGCCGTCGATTACCCACGGAGGAGACCCAGTACTTC	CASSRRLPTEETQYF
TRBD1	TRBJ1-2	15	TRBV5-1	.	TGCGCCAGCAGCTTTGAAAGTAGGACAGGATATGGCTACACCTTC	CASSFESRTGYGYTF
TRBD1	TRBJ1-2	17	TRBV5-1	.	TGCGCCAGCAGCCAAGGGACAGGCCTACTAGCTAACTATGGCTACACCTTC	CASSQGTGLLANYGYTF
.	TRBJ2-2	15	TRBV6-5	.	TGTGCCACCATCAGACAAGGAGCGGGCACCGGGGAGCTGTTTTTT	CATIRQGAGTGELFF
.	TRBJ1-6	19	TRBV13	.	TGTGCCAGCAGCTTAGTTTCCGGGACACCAGGAACCTCTAATTCACCCCTCCACTTT	CASSLVSGTPGTSNSPLHF
.	TRBJ2-1	11	TRBV3-1	many	TGTGCCAGCAGCCTTCTCGATGAGCAGTTCTTC	CASSLLDEQFF
.	TRBJ1-4	15	TRBV6-5	.	TGTGCCAGCAGTTACTCAGCGGGACTGAATGAAAAACTGTTTTTT	CASSYSAGLNEKLFF
TRBD1	TRBJ1-2	14	TRBV2	.	TGTGCCAGCAGTCGGGACAGGAGCAGCTATGGCTACACCTTC	CASSRDRSSYGYTF
.	TRBJ1-1	13	TRBV20-1	many	TGCAGTGCTAGTAGACAATGGAACACTGAAGCTTTCTTT	CSASRQWNTEAFF
.	TRBJ2-1	13	TRBV5-1	few	TGCGCCAGCAGCAAGGACGGACTCAATGAGCAGTTCTTC	CASSKDGLNEQFF
.	TRBJ1-6	16	TRBV7-9	medium-sized	TGTGCCAGCAGCTTAGGGCAGGGCTTCTATAATTCACCCCTCCACTTT	CASSLGQGFYNSPLHF
.	TRBJ1-3	13	TRBV12-3/TRBV12-4	many	TGTGCCAGCAGGCGGCGCTCTGGAAACACCATATATTTT	CASRRRSGNTIYF
.	TRBJ2-3	14	TRBV5-1	.	TGCGCCAGCAGCTTGGGGACGGGTTCAGATACGCAGTATTTT	CASSLGTGSDTQYF
.	TRBJ1-6	15	TRBV19	.	TGTGCCAGTAGTGCCTCCGGGACTGGTAATTCACCCCTCCACTTT	CASSASGTGNSPLHF
TRBD1	TRBJ1-2	13	TRBV28	.	TGTGCCGGCAGTTTACGGGACAGAACTTACTGCACCTTC	CAGSLRDRTYCTF
TRBD1	TRBJ1-1	12	TRBV29-1	many	TGCAGCGCCTGGGACAGGGACACTGAAGCTTTCTTT	CSAWDRDTEAFF
.	TRBJ2-2	13	TRBV10-2	.	TGCGCCAGCAGTGGCGCGGGCGGCGGGGAGCTGTTTTTT	CASSGAGGGELFF
.	TRBJ1-4	12	TRBV5-4	.	TGTGCCGGATGGGGCCTCAATGAAAAACTGTTTTTT	CAGWGLNEKLFF
TRBD2	TRBJ2-7	16	TRBV7-9	.	TGTGCCAGCAGCTTAGGGCTACTAGCGCTAGGGGACGAGCAGTACTTC	CASSLGLLALGDEQYF
TRBD2	TRBJ2-7	15	TRBV24-1	.	TGTGCCACCAGTGACGCGACTAGCGGGAGCTACGAGCAGTACTTC	CATSDATSGSYEQYF
TRBD1	TRBJ2-2	15	TRBV5-5	.	TGTGCCAGCAGTTTGCTGACAGGGAACACCTGGGAGCTGTTTTTT	CASSLLTGNTWELFF
.	TRBJ2-7	14	TRBV6-2/TRBV6-3	medium-sized	TGTGCCAGCAGTCTCAAGCGGGCCCCTTACGAGCAGTACTTC	CASSLKRAPYEQYF
.	TRBJ2-1	13	TRBV29-1	.	TGCAGCGTTGACCAGTGGGATACAGATACGCAGTTCTTC	CSVDQWDTDTQFF
.	TRBJ2-5	15	TRBV19	many	TGTGCCAGTAGTGGTTGGGGGGAGAGCGAAGAGACCCAGTACTTC	CASSGWGESEETQYF
TRBD2	TRBJ2-1	16	TRBV20-1	.	TGCAGTGCTAGGGATCCGGGACTAGTGAGGGGTGATACGCAGTTCTTC	CSARDPGLVRGDTQFF
TRBD1	TRBJ2-7	14	TRBV5-8	.	TGTGCCAGCACCCCTTGGGGACAGACCTACGAGCAGTACTTC	CASTPWGQTYEQYF
.	TRBJ1-1	13	TRBV30	.	TGTGCCAGGAAGGAGGGTTCTAACACTGAAGCTCTCTTT	CARKEGSNTEALF
TRBD2	TRBJ2-7	13	TRBV20-1	.	TGCAGTGCTTTAGGGGCGGGAGGGCCCGAGCAGTACTTC	CSALGAGGPEQYF
TRBD1	TRBJ1-1	14	TRBV10-3	few	TGTGCCACGGGGACAGGGGTAGACTACACTGAAGCTTTCTTT	CATGTGVDYTEAFF
TRBD1	TRBJ1-2	14	TRBV2	many	TGTGCCACACACACGGCAGGGGGGAACTATGGCTACACCTTC	CATHTAGGNYGYTF
TRBD2	TRBJ2-7	15	TRBV6-5	.	TGTGCCAGCAGTTACCGGACTAGCGGGACCGGTGAGCAGTACTTC	CASSYRTSGTGEQYF
TRBD2	TRBJ2-3	12	TRBV5-1	.	TGCGCCAGCGGGGGGGAAACAGATACGCAGTATTTT	CASGGETDTQYF
TRBD1	TRBJ1-2	17	TRBV20-1	many	TGCAGTGCTAGAGATACTTGGGGGACAGGGTGGGCGCGGGGCTACACCTTC	CSARDTWGTGWARGYTF
TRBD1	TRBJ2-1	14	TRBV6-5	.	TGTGCCAGCAGTTCAGGGGGCGCCGCAGATACGCAGTTCTTC	CASSSGGAADTQFF
.	TRBJ1-1	13	TRBV19	few	TGTGCCAGTATAGCCAGGTCGAACACTGAAGCTTTCTTT	CASIARSNTEAFF
.	TRBJ1-4	13	TRBV20-1	few	TGCAGTGCTAGACAGCAGTCTAATGAAAAACTGTTTTTT	CSARQQSNEKLFF
.	TRBJ1-6	15	TRBV6-4	.	TGTGCCAGCAGTGAATTCTCCCTGGCTGGTTCACCCCTCCACTTT	CASSEFSLAGSPLHF